The rows below give T cell receptor beta chains drawn from one sample of a study of cytomegalovirus exposure and HLA in healthy donors. TCRdb's table, derived via immunoSEQ multiplex PCR, lists solely in-frame clones and lacks some. The profile shows 100,000 to 150,000 clones, over 65% of them singletons. The sequenced material came from PBMCs. All receptors derive from a female donor in good health and CMV-seropositive. CDR3s include the opening cysteine and the closing phenylalanine or tryptophan. Each record gives: D gene, J gene, clone size, V gene, CDR3 protein, CDR3 DNA. The D gene is left open where the match is weak. Size is omitted from some rows. Given values are once, few, many or a class for expanded clones.

d_gene: .; j_gene: TRBJ1-2; abundance: .; v_gene: TRBV12-5; CDR3aa: CASGFSETEGYPF; CDR3nt: TGTGCTAGTGGCTTCAGCGAGACAGAAGGCTACCCCTTC
d_gene: .; j_gene: TRBJ1-5; abundance: .; v_gene: TRBV19; CDR3aa: CASSAGVNQPQHF; CDR3nt: TGTGCCAGTAGTGCGGGGGTCAATCAGCCCCAGCATTTT
d_gene: TRBD1; j_gene: TRBJ1-5; abundance: .; v_gene: TRBV27; CDR3aa: CASSQTGGIQPQHF; CDR3nt: TGTGCCAGCAGCCAAACAGGGGGCATTCAGCCCCAGCATTTT
d_gene: TRBD1; j_gene: TRBJ2-7; abundance: few; v_gene: TRBV6-5; CDR3aa: CASSYGTGAYEQYF; CDR3nt: TGTGCCAGCAGTTATGGGACAGGGGCTTACGAGCAGTACTTC
d_gene: .; j_gene: TRBJ2-5; abundance: few; v_gene: TRBV28; CDR3aa: CASSTRDTRQETQYF; CDR3nt: TGTGCCAGCAGCACCCGGGACACACGACAAGAGACCCAGTACTTC
d_gene: TRBD1; j_gene: TRBJ1-5; abundance: .; v_gene: TRBV18; CDR3aa: CASSRQGHNQPQHF; CDR3nt: TGTGCCAGCTCACGACAGGGACACAATCAGCCCCAGCATTTT
d_gene: .; j_gene: TRBJ2-1; abundance: .; v_gene: TRBV7-6; CDR3aa: CASSGPGVGPRNEQFF; CDR3nt: TGTGCCAGCAGCGGCCCGGGGGTGGGCCCTCGTAATGAGCAGTTCTTC
d_gene: TRBD1; j_gene: TRBJ2-3; abundance: .; v_gene: TRBV7-8; CDR3aa: CASRYQGARRTDTQYF; CDR3nt: TGTGCCAGCAGATATCAGGGGGCGAGAAGGACAGATACGCAGTATTTT
d_gene: TRBD1; j_gene: TRBJ2-1; abundance: few; v_gene: TRBV2; CDR3aa: CASSLGWTGTEQFF; CDR3nt: TGTGCCAGCAGTTTGGGGTGGACAGGTACTGAGCAGTTCTTC
d_gene: TRBD1; j_gene: TRBJ1-4; abundance: .; v_gene: TRBV7-9; CDR3aa: CASSLATGPNEKLFF; CDR3nt: TGTGCCAGCAGCTTAGCGACAGGGCCTAATGAAAAACTGTTTTTT
d_gene: TRBD2; j_gene: TRBJ2-7; abundance: once; v_gene: TRBV29-1; CDR3aa: CSVDSAGDPYEQYF; CDR3nt: TGCAGCGTTGACTCAGCGGGAGACCCCTACGAGCAGTACTTC
d_gene: .; j_gene: TRBJ2-1; abundance: .; v_gene: TRBV25-1; CDR3aa: CASSGRDNEQFF; CDR3nt: TGTGCCAGCAGTGGCCGGGACAATGAGCAGTTCTTC
d_gene: .; j_gene: TRBJ1-5; abundance: .; v_gene: TRBV6-1; CDR3aa: CASSEAAPGVSRHF; CDR3nt: TGTGCCAGCAGTGAAGCAGCCCCGGGGGTCTCAAGGCATTTT
d_gene: TRBD1; j_gene: TRBJ2-7; abundance: .; v_gene: TRBV6-1; CDR3aa: CASSEVRDRGDEQYF; CDR3nt: TGTGCCAGCAGTGAAGTCCGGGACAGGGGGGATGAGCAGTACTTC
d_gene: .; j_gene: TRBJ1-4; abundance: once; v_gene: TRBV5-5; CDR3aa: CASSMNRVSSEKLFF; CDR3nt: TGTGCCAGCAGTATGAACAGGGTTTCGTCTGAAAAACTGTTTTTT
d_gene: .; j_gene: TRBJ2-7; abundance: once; v_gene: TRBV4-1; CDR3aa: CASSQGALQDEQYF; CDR3nt: TGCGCCAGCAGCCAAGGGGCTTTACAAGACGAGCAGTACTTC
d_gene: .; j_gene: TRBJ1-4; abundance: .; v_gene: TRBV6-1; CDR3aa: CASDEGGGGEKLFF; CDR3nt: TGTGCCAGCGACGAAGGGGGGGGTGGTGAAAAACTGTTTTTT
d_gene: TRBD1; j_gene: TRBJ2-7; abundance: few; v_gene: TRBV5-1; CDR3aa: CASSGAGTGQVEQYF; CDR3nt: TGCGCCAGCAGCGGGGCCGGGACAGGGCAAGTCGAGCAGTACTTC
d_gene: .; j_gene: TRBJ2-5; abundance: .; v_gene: TRBV9; CDR3aa: CASSVLSGETQYF; CDR3nt: TGTGCCAGCAGCGTCTTGTCGGGGGAGACCCAGTACTTC
d_gene: .; j_gene: TRBJ1-5; abundance: .; v_gene: TRBV9; CDR3aa: CASIRRGDNQPQHF; CDR3nt: TGTGCCAGCATTCGCAGGGGTGACAATCAGCCCCAGCATTTT
d_gene: .; j_gene: TRBJ1-1; abundance: .; v_gene: TRBV2; CDR3aa: CASSEKGRGNTEAFF; CDR3nt: TGTGCCAGCAGTGAAAAAGGACGGGGGAACACTGAAGCTTTCTTT
d_gene: TRBD1; j_gene: TRBJ2-3; abundance: .; v_gene: TRBV29-1; CDR3aa: CSGGQGGTDTQYF; CDR3nt: TGCAGCGGGGGACAGGGCGGCACAGATACGCAGTATTTT
d_gene: .; j_gene: TRBJ1-2; abundance: .; v_gene: TRBV29-1; CDR3aa: CSATGDKGYGYTF; CDR3nt: TGCAGCGCGACAGGAGATAAGGGATATGGCTACACCTTC
d_gene: .; j_gene: TRBJ2-2; abundance: .; v_gene: TRBV5-1; CDR3aa: CASSAAGELFF; CDR3nt: TGCGCCAGCAGCGCTGCGGGGGAGCTGTTTTTT
d_gene: .; j_gene: TRBJ1-3; abundance: .; v_gene: TRBV7-9; CDR3aa: CASSNTGVGNTIYF; CDR3nt: TGTGCCAGCAGCAACACGGGTGTTGGAAACACCATATATTTT
d_gene: .; j_gene: TRBJ1-3; abundance: once; v_gene: TRBV7-9; CDR3aa: CASSLEDTSGNTIYF; CDR3nt: TGTGCCAGCAGCTTAGAGGACACCTCTGGAAACACCATATATTTT
d_gene: .; j_gene: TRBJ2-3; abundance: .; v_gene: TRBV28; CDR3aa: CASSFEQVGKDTQYF; CDR3nt: TGTGCCAGCAGTTTTGAACAGGTTGGCAAGGATACGCAGTATTTT
d_gene: .; j_gene: TRBJ2-1; abundance: .; v_gene: TRBV5-1; CDR3aa: CASSLWGDRNEQFF; CDR3nt: TGCGCCAGCAGCTTGTGGGGGGACCGGAATGAGCAGTTCTTC
d_gene: .; j_gene: TRBJ2-5; abundance: .; v_gene: TRBV2; CDR3aa: CASSLSAEQYF; CDR3nt: TGTGCCAGCAGTCTGTCTGCGGAGCAGTACTTC